This is a list of T cell receptor beta chains from one sample in a study of cytomegalovirus exposure and HLA in healthy donors. The repertoire was sequenced with immunoSEQ multiplex PCR; TCRdb's copy has only in-frame clones and lacks some. The sample's table shows about 190,000 clones. What was sequenced was PBMCs. These receptors all stem from a woman in her 30s in good health and CMV-seropositive. The CDR3 runs from the conserved cysteine through the conserved F or W. The order of the fields is J gene, V gene, D gene, CDR3 protein, CDR3 DNA. The D gene is left open where the match is weak.

J: TRBJ2-3
V: TRBV7-2
D: NA
CDR3: CASGTKGEDTQYF
DNA: TGTGCCAGCGGGACTAAGGGGGAGGATACGCAGTATTTT

J: TRBJ2-6
V: TRBV2
D: TRBD1
CDR3: CAGRQGGYSGANVLTF
DNA: TGTGCCGGACGACAGGGGGGCTATTCTGGGGCCAACGTCCTGACTTTC

J: TRBJ1-5
V: TRBV6-1
D: TRBD1
CDR3: CASSGTGVNQPQHF
DNA: TGTGCCAGCAGTGGGACAGGGGTCAATCAGCCCCAGCATTTT

J: TRBJ2-5
V: TRBV19
D: TRBD2
CDR3: CASSGGTQETQYF
DNA: TGTGCCAGTAGCGGGGGGACTCAAGAGACCCAGTACTTC

J: TRBJ1-6
V: TRBV2
D: NA
CDR3: CASTLTGNSPLHF
DNA: TGTGCCAGCACCCTGACGGGTAATTCACCCCTCCACTTT

J: TRBJ2-1
V: TRBV9
D: TRBD2
CDR3: CASSARLATYNEQFF
DNA: TGTGCCAGCAGCGCCAGACTAGCGACCTACAATGAGCAGTTCTTC

J: TRBJ2-1
V: TRBV6-1
D: TRBD2
CDR3: CASSVASGIPYEQFF
DNA: TGTGCCAGCAGTGTTGCTAGCGGGATTCCCTATGAGCAGTTCTTC

J: TRBJ2-7
V: TRBV21-1
D: NA
CDR3: CASSKGPGCDEQYF
DNA: TGTGCCAGCAGCAAGGGGCCAGGGTGTGACGAGCAGTACTTC

J: TRBJ2-7
V: TRBV18
D: TRBD1
CDR3: CASSPSGQGLYEQYF
DNA: TGTGCCAGCTCACCCTCGGGACAGGGACTTTACGAGCAGTACTTC

J: TRBJ2-5
V: TRBV19
D: TRBD1
CDR3: CASSPNEETGLETQYF
DNA: TGTGCCAGTAGTCCGAACGAAGAGACAGGGCTGGAGACCCAGTACTTC

J: TRBJ1-5
V: TRBV18
D: NA
CDR3: CASSDGGIPAEPQHF
DNA: TGTGCCAGCTCGGACGGCGGGATCCCGGCAGAGCCCCAGCATTTT

J: TRBJ2-7
V: TRBV6-5
D: NA
CDR3: CASSYSRQDFSYEQYF
DNA: TGTGCCAGCAGTTACTCGCGGCAGGACTTCTCCTACGAGCAGTACTTC

J: TRBJ2-1
V: TRBV5-4
D: TRBD2
CDR3: CASSLLTGVVTSGPHNEQFF
DNA: TGTGCCAGCAGTCTTCTTACAGGGGTAGTGACTAGCGGGCCTCACAATGAGCAGTTCTTC

J: TRBJ2-7
V: TRBV6-5
D: TRBD2
CDR3: CASTSLAGGSYEQYF
DNA: TGTGCCAGCACCTCCCTAGCGGGAGGCTCCTACGAGCAGTACTTC

J: TRBJ2-4
V: TRBV4-1
D: NA
CDR3: CASSQFESGLTKNIQYF
DNA: TGCGCCAGCAGCCAATTCGAGTCAGGGCTTACCAAAAACATTCAGTACTTC

J: TRBJ1-3
V: TRBV18
D: NA
CDR3: CASSPNTGSGNTIYF
DNA: TGTGCCAGCTCACCAAACACAGGCTCTGGAAACACCATATATTTT

J: TRBJ1-2
V: TRBV4-3
D: TRBD1
CDR3: CASSPWQGADYGYTF
DNA: TGCGCCAGCAGCCCGTGGCAGGGGGCGGACTATGGCTACACCTTC

J: TRBJ2-1
V: TRBV9
D: NA
CDR3: CASSAHHLRGGSSYNEQFF
DNA: TGTGCCAGCAGCGCCCACCATTTAAGGGGGGGCAGCTCCTACAATGAGCAGTTCTTC

J: TRBJ2-1
V: TRBV5-1
D: NA
CDR3: CASSLEPGPYNEQFF
DNA: TGCGCCAGCAGCTTGGAACCAGGGCCCTACAATGAGCAGTTCTTC

J: TRBJ2-7
V: TRBV7-7
D: TRBD1
CDR3: CASSRGQGDEQYF
DNA: TGTGCCAGCAGCCGGGGACAGGGTGACGAGCAGTACTTC

J: TRBJ1-2
V: TRBV5-4
D: TRBD1
CDR3: CASSPGTDAGYTF
DNA: TGTGCCAGCAGCCCCGGGACAGATGCTGGCTACACCTTC

J: TRBJ2-7
V: TRBV9
D: NA
CDR3: CASSPRRGSFYEQYF
DNA: TGTGCCAGCAGCCCTCGCCGAGGCAGTTTCTACGAGCAGTACTTC

J: TRBJ2-1
V: TRBV19
D: NA
CDR3: CASSMPPGRREQFF
DNA: TGTGCCAGTAGTATGCCCCCGGGGAGGAGGGAGCAGTTCTTC

J: TRBJ1-1
V: TRBV18
D: TRBD1
CDR3: CASSPRWIGQGTEAFF
DNA: TGTGCCAGCTCACCACGGTGGATAGGACAGGGCACTGAAGCTTTCTTT

J: TRBJ1-5
V: TRBV6-5
D: TRBD1
CDR3: CASRGTQGNQPQHF
DNA: TGTGCCAGCAGGGGAACACAGGGGAATCAGCCCCAGCATTTT

J: TRBJ2-2
V: TRBV5-4
D: NA
CDR3: CASSPPEGVNTGELFF
DNA: TGTGCCAGCAGCCCCCCAGAGGGGGTCAACACCGGGGAGCTGTTTTTT

J: TRBJ2-1
V: TRBV7-9
D: NA
CDR3: CASSLISRDEQFF
DNA: TGTGCCAGCAGCTTAATTAGTCGGGATGAGCAGTTCTTC

J: TRBJ1-1
V: TRBV25-1
D: NA
CDR3: CASSELHTYTEAFF
DNA: TGTGCCAGCAGTGAACTTCACACCTACACTGAAGCTTTCTTT

J: TRBJ2-3
V: TRBV2
D: NA
CDR3: CASSPGAGASTDTQYF
DNA: TGTGCCAGCAGTCCCGGGGCGGGGGCCTCCACAGATACGCAGTATTTT

J: TRBJ2-1
V: TRBV5-1
D: NA
CDR3: CASSLASTRTEQFF
DNA: TGCGCCAGCAGCTTGGCCAGCACTAGGACTGAGCAGTTCTTC

J: TRBJ2-1
V: TRBV4-1
D: TRBD2
CDR3: CASSLGSGTTDYNEQFF
DNA: TGCGCCAGCAGCCTTGGCAGCGGGACTACTGACTACAATGAGCAGTTCTTC

J: TRBJ2-3
V: TRBV9
D: TRBD2
CDR3: CASSPRGGGGADTQYF
DNA: TGTGCCAGCAGCCCCCGGGGGGGAGGCGGAGCAGATACGCAGTATTTT

J: TRBJ1-4
V: TRBV5-5
D: NA
CDR3: CASSSSTGLATNEKLFF
DNA: TGTGCCAGCAGCTCGTCGACAGGACTGGCAACTAATGAAAAACTGTTTTTT

J: TRBJ2-6
V: TRBV6-6
D: NA
CDR3: CASILSSGANVLTF
DNA: TGTGCCAGCATCCTGTCCTCTGGGGCCAACGTCCTGACTTTC

J: TRBJ2-7
V: TRBV18
D: NA
CDR3: CASSPKTSGSYEQYF
DNA: TGTGCCAGCTCACCCAAGACCTCAGGATCCTACGAGCAGTACTTC

J: TRBJ1-3
V: TRBV6-1
D: NA
CDR3: CATTLQGYSGNTIYF
DNA: TGTGCCACCACCCTACAGGGTTACTCTGGAAACACCATATATTTT

J: TRBJ2-4
V: TRBV27
D: TRBD1
CDR3: CASSRTGGPSKNIQYF
DNA: TGTGCCAGCAGCCGCACAGGGGGCCCGTCCAAAAACATTCAGTACTTC

J: TRBJ2-1
V: TRBV9
D: NA
CDR3: CASSVIEAAGTSYNEQFF
DNA: TGTGCCAGCAGCGTAATTGAGGCGGCCGGGACTTCTTACAATGAGCAGTTCTTC

J: TRBJ2-3
V: TRBV10-1
D: TRBD1
CDR3: CASIGQDGGQRKCTDTQYF
DNA: TGCGCCAGCATAGGACAGGATGGGGGACAACGAAAATGTACAGATACGCAGTATTTT

J: TRBJ2-5
V: TRBV6-5
D: TRBD1
CDR3: CASSYSGQGGETQYF
DNA: TGTGCCAGCAGTTACTCGGGACAGGGGGGAGAGACCCAGTACTTC

J: TRBJ2-2
V: TRBV19
D: TRBD2
CDR3: CASSISHIPGLAGMMAGELFF
DNA: TGTGCCAGTAGTATTTCCCACATACCGGGACTAGCGGGGATGATGGCCGGGGAGCTGTTTTTT

J: TRBJ2-2
V: TRBV2
D: TRBD2
CDR3: CASRKGTSGFTGELFF
DNA: TGTGCCAGCAGGAAAGGGACTAGCGGCTTCACCGGGGAGCTGTTTTTT

J: TRBJ1-5
V: TRBV19
D: NA
CDR3: CASSIHSGQPQHF
DNA: TGTGCCAGTAGTATTCATAGCGGTCAGCCCCAGCATTTT

J: TRBJ2-1
V: TRBV10-1
D: TRBD2
CDR3: CASSAHGTSGVNEQFF
DNA: TGCGCCAGCAGTGCCCACGGGACTAGCGGGGTCAATGAGCAGTTCTTC

J: TRBJ2-3
V: TRBV6-1
D: TRBD2
CDR3: CASSAYRLAGGSTDTQYF
DNA: TGTGCCAGCAGTGCCTACCGACTAGCGGGGGGCTCAACAGATACGCAGTATTTT

J: TRBJ1-2
V: TRBV2
D: NA
CDR3: CASSAQTGREGYTF
DNA: TGTGCCAGCAGTGCCCAGACGGGTCGGGAGGGCTACACCTTC

J: TRBJ1-1
V: TRBV7-2
D: NA
CDR3: CASSPGRNTEAFF
DNA: TGTGCCAGCAGCCCCGGTAGGAACACTGAAGCTTTCTTT

J: TRBJ2-3
V: TRBV6-1
D: NA
CDR3: CASRPGHSTDTQYF
DNA: TGTGCCAGCAGGCCGGGACACAGCACAGATACGCAGTATTTT

J: TRBJ2-7
V: TRBV7-2
D: TRBD2
CDR3: CASSLEGSGRAGLNEQYF
DNA: TGTGCCAGCAGCTTAGAGGGTAGCGGGAGGGCCGGTCTAAACGAGCAGTACTTC

J: TRBJ1-4
V: TRBV5-6
D: TRBD1
CDR3: CASSLGAYRGGEKLFF
DNA: TGTGCCAGCAGCTTAGGGGCCTACAGGGGCGGTGAAAAACTGTTTTTT

J: TRBJ1-2
V: TRBV18
D: NA
CDR3: CASSPYVQGDGYTF
DNA: TGTGCCAGCTCACCATACGTACAGGGAGATGGCTACACCTTC

J: TRBJ2-5
V: TRBV9
D: TRBD2
CDR3: CASSPGTSGGTWETQYF
DNA: TGTGCCAGCAGCCCCGGGACTAGCGGGGGCACGTGGGAGACCCAGTACTTC